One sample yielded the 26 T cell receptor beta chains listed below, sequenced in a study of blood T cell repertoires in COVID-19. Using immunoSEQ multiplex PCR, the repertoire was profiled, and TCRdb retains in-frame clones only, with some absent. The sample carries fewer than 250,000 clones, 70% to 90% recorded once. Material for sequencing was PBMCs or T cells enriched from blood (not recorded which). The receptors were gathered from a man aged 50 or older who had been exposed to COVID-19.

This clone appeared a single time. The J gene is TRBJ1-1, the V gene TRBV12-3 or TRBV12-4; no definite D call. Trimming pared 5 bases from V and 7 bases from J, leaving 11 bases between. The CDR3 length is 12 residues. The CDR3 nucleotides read TGTGCCAGCAGTCCCTCGACTCATGAAGCTTTCTTT. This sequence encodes CASSPSTHEAFF.

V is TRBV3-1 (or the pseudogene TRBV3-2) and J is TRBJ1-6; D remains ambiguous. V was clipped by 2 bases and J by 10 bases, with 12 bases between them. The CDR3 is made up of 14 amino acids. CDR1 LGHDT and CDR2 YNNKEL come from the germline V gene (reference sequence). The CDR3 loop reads CASSQPGIGSPLHF. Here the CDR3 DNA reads TGTGCCAGCAGCCAACCGGGGATCGGATCACCCCTCCACTTT.

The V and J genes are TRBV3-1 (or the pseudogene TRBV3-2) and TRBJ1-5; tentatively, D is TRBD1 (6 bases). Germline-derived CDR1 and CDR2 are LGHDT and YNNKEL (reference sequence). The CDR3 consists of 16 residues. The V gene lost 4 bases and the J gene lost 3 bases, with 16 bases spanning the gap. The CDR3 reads CASSPRGSGPNQPQHF. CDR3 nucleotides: TGTGCCAGCAGCCCCAGGGGCTCAGGGCCCAATCAGCCCCAGCATTTT.

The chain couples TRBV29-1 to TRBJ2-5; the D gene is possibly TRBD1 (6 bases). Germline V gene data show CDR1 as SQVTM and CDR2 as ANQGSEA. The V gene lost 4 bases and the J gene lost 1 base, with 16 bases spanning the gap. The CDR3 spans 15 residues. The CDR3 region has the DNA TGCAGCGTTGCTCCGGGACAATTCTTCCAAGAGACCCAGTACTTC. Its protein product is CSVAPGQFFQETQYF.

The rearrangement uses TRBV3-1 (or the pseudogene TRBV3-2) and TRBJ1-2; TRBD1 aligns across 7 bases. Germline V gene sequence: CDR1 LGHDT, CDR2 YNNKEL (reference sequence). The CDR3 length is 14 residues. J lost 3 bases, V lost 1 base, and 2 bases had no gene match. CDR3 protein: CASSQVDRDYGYTF. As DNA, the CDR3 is TGTGCCAGCAGCCAAGTAGACAGGGACTATGGCTACACCTTC.

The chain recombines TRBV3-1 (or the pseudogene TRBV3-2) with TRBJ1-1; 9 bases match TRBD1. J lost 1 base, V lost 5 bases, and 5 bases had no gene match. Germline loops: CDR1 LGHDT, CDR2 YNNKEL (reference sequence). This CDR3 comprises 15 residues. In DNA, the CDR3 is TGTGCCAGCAGCAACCGGGACAGGGCGAACACTGAAGCTTTCTTT. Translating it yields CASSNRDRANTEAFF.

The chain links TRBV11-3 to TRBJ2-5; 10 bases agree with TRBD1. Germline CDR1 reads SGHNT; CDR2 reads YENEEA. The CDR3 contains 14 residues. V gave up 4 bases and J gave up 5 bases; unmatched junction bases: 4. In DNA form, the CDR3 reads TGTGCCAGCAGCTCGACAGGGGGCGCGGAGACCCAGTACTTC. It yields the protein CASSSTGGAETQYF.

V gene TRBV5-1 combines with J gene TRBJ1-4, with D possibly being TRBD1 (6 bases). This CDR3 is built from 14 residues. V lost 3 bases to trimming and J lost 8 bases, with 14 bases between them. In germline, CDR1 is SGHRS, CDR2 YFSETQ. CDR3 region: CASSWDTEAEKLFF. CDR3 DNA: TGCGCCAGCAGCTGGGACACCGAGGCGGAAAAACTGTTTTTT.

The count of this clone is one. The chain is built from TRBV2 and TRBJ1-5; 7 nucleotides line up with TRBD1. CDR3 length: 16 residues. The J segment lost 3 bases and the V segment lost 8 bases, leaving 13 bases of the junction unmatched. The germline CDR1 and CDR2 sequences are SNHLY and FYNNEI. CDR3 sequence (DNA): TGTGCCAGCGGGGCTACCGGGACAGCATACAATCAGCCCCAGCATTTT. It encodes CASGATGTAYNQPQHF.

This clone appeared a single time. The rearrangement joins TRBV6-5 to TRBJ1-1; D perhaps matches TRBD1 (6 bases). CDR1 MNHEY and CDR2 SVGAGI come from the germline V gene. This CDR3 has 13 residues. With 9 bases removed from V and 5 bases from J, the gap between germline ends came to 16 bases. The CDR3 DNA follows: TGTGCCAGTCGAACAGGGTCGGAAACTGAAGCTTTCTTT. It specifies CASRTGSETEAFF.

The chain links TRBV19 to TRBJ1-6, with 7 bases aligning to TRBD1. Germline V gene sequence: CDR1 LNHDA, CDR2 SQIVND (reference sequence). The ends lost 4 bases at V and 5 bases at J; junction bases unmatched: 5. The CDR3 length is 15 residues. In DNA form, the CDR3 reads TGTGCCAGTAGTAACAGGGGAGGAGATAATTCACCCCTCCACTTT. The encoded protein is CASSNRGGDNSPLHF.

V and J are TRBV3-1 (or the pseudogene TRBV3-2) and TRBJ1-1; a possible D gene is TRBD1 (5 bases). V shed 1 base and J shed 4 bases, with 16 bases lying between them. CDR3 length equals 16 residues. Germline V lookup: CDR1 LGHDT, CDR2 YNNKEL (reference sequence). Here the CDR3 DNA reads TGTGCCAGCAGCCAAGTCCGAGCGGGGGGAAGCACTGAAGCTTTCTTT. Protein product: CASSQVRAGGSTEAFF.

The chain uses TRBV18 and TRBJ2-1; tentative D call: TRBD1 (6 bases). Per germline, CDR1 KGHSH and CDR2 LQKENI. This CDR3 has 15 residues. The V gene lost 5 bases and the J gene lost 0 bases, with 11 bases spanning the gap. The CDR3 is CASSVRTVSYNEQFF. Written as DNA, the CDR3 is TGTGCCAGCTCAGTTCGGACAGTCTCCTACAATGAGCAGTTCTTC.

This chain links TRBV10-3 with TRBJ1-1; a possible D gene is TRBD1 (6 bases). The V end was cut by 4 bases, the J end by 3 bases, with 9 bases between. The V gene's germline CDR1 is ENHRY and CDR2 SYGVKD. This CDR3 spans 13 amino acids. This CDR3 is CAISGDTYTEAFF. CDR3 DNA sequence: TGTGCCATCAGTGGGGACACCTACACTGAAGCTTTCTTT.

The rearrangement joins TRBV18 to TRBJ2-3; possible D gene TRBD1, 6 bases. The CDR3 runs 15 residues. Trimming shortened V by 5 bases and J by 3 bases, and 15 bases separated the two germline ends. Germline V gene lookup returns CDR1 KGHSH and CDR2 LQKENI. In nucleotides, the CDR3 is TGTGCCAGCTCAACCCTACAGGGCAGAACAGATACGCAGTATTTT. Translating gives CASSTLQGRTDTQYF.

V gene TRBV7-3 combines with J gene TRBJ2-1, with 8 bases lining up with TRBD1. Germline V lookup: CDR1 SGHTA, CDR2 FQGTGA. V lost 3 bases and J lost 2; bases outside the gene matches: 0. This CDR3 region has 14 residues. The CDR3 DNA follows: TGTGCCAGCAGCTTGACAGGGGCCTACAATGAGCAGTTCTTC. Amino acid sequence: CASSLTGAYNEQFF.

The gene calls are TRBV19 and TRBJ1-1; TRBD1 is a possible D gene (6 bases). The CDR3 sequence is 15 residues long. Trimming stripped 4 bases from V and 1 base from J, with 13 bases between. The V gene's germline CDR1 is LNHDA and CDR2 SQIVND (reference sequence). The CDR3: CASSTFGTPNTEAFF. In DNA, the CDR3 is TGTGCCAGTAGTACTTTCGGGACACCGAACACTGAAGCTTTCTTT.

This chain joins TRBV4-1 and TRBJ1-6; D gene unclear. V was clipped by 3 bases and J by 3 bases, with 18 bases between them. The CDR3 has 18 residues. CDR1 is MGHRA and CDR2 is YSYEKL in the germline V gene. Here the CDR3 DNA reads TGCGCCAGCAGCCATCCCGCCTCCGCGGACTACTATAATTCACCCCTCCACTTT. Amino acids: CASSHPASADYYNSPLHF.

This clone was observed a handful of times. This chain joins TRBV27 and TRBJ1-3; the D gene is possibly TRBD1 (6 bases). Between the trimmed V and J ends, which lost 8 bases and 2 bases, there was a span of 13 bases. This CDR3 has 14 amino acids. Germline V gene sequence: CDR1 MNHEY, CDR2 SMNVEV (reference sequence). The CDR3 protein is CASRPGVAGNTIYF. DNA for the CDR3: TGTGCCAGCCGGCCAGGGGTTGCTGGAAACACCATATATTTT.

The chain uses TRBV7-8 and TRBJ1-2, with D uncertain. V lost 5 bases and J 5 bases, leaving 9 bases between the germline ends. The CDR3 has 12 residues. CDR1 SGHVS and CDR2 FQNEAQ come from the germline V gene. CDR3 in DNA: TGTGCCAGCAGCCGGGCGGGTTATGGCTACACCTTC. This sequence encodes CASSRAGYGYTF.

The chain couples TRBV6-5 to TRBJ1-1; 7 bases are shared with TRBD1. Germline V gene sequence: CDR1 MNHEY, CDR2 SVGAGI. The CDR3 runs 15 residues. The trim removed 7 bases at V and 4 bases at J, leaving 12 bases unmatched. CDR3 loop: CASNFARDRGTEAFF. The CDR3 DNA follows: TGTGCCAGCAACTTTGCTAGGGACAGAGGCACTGAAGCTTTCTTT.

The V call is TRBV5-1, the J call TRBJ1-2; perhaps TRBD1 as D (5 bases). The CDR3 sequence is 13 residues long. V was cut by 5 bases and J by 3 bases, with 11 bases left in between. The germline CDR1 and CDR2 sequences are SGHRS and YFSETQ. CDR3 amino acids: CASSGREDYGYTF. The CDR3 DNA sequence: TGCGCCAGCAGTGGCAGGGAGGACTATGGCTACACCTTC.

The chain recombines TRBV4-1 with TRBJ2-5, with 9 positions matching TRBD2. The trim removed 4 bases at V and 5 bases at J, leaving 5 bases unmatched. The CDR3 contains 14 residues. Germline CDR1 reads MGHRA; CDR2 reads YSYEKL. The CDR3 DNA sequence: TGCGCCAGCAGCCTAGCGGGAGTGAGCGAGACCCAGTACTTC. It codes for CASSLAGVSETQYF.

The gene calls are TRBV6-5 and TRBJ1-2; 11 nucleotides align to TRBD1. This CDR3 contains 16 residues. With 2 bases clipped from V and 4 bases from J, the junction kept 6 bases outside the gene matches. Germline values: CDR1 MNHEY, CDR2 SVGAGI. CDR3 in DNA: TGTGCCAGCAGTTACATCCGGACAGGGGGCTCCTATGGCTACACCTTC. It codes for CASSYIRTGGSYGYTF.

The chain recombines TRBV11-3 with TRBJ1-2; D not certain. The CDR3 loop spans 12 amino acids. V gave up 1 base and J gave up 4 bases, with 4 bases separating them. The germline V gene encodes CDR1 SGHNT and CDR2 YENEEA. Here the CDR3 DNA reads TGTGCCAGCAGCTTAGGGGCCTATGGCTACACCTTC. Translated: CASSLGAYGYTF.

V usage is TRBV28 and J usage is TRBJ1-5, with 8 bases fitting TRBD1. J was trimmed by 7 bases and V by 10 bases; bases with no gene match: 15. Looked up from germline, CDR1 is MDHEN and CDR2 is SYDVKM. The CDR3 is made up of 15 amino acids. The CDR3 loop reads CATAGGAGSYQPQHF. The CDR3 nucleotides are TGTGCCACCGCAGGGGGCGCAGGATCCTACCAGCCCCAGCATTTT.